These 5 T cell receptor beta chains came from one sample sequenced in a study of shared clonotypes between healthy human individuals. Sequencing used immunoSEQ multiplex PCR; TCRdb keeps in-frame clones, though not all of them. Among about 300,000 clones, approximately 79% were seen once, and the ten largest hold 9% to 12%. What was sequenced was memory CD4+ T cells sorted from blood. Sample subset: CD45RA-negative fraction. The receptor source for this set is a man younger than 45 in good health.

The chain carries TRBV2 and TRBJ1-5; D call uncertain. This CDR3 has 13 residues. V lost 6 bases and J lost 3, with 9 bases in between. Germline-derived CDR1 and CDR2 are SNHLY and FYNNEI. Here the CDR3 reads CASRTVSNQPQHF. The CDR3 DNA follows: TGTGCCAGCAGAACGGTATCCAATCAGCCCCAGCATTTT.

The CDR3 nucleotides are TGTGCCAGCAGTTTATCGCCCCTGTTCTACGAGCAGTACTTC. It specifies CASSLSPLFYEQYF. This chain links TRBV27 with TRBJ2-7, with no clear D. Germline CDR1 is MNHEY and CDR2 is SMNVEV (reference sequence). This CDR3 has 14 amino acids. V was pared by 0 bases and J by 3 bases, with 9 bases between.

DNA of the CDR3: TGTGCCACCAGCAGAGGACCGCGGCTAGCCGCCTCTGGAAACACCATATATTTT. Its translation is CATSRGPRLAASGNTIYF. The J gene is TRBJ1-3, the V gene TRBV15; no definite D call. This CDR3 spans 18 amino acids. Per germline, CDR1 LNHNV and CDR2 YYDKDF (reference sequence). V lost 1 base and J lost 0, with 16 bases in between.

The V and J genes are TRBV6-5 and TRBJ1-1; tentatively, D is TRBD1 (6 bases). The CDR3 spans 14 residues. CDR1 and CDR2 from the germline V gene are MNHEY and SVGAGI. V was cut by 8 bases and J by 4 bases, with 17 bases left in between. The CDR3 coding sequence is TGTGCCAGCTGGATGGCAGGGGAGCTCACTGAAGCTTTCTTT. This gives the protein CASWMAGELTEAFF.

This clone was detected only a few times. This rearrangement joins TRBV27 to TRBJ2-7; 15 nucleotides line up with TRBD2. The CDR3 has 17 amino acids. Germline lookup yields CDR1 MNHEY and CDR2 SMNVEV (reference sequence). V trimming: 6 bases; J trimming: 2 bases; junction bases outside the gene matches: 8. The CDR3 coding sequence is TGTGCCAGCAGCGTTGGGACTAGCGGGAGGCCGACCTACGAGCAGTACTTC. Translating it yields CASSVGTSGRPTYEQYF.